The TCR beta chain under discussion was sequenced for a study of CD8 T cells in ankylosing spondylitis. Overall study results and limits: A TCR beta motif made of fewer than 10 highly homologous variants seemed typical of ankylosing spondylitis blood. With a CD8+ phenotype, disease-linked clones were relatively rare in peripheral blood. According to the report, clones linked to the disease were significantly enriched in matched synovial fluid samples taken from ankylosing spondylitis patients.

The germline V gene encodes CDR1 DFQATT and CDR2 SNEGSKA (reference sequence). CDR3 length: 11 residues. The V end lost 5 bases, the J end lost 4 bases, and 7 bases lay between the germline ends. In the case of this clonotype: Its specificity is unknown.

Researchers built TCR beta libraries using quantitative 5'-RACE with molecular barcodes. In TCRdb, the 5' RACE reads were re-called with MiXCR into one record per CDR3 protein. The sample has 200,000 to 250,000 distinct CDR3 sequences; roughly 24% are singletons. The sample consisted of blood, either unsorted or a sorted T cell fraction (not recorded which). The receptor was derived from a male donor with ankylosing spondylitis or in good health (not recorded which). This chain joins TRBV20-1 and TRBJ2-3, with no clear D. This CDR3 is CSAEVADTQYF. The CDR3 bases are TGCAGTGCTGAAGTCGCAGATACGCAGTATTTT.